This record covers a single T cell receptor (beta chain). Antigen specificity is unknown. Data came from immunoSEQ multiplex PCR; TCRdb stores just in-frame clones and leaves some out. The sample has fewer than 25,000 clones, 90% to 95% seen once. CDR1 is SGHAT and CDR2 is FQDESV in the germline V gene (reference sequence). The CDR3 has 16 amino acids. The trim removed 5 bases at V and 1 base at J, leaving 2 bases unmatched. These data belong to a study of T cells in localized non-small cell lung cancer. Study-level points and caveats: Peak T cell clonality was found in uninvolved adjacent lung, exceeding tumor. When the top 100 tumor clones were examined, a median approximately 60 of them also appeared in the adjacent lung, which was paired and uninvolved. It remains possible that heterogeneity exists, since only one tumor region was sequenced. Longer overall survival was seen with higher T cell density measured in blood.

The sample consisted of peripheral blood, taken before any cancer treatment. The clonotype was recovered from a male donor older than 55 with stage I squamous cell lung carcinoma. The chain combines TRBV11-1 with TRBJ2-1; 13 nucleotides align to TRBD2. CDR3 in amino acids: CASSRTSGSSYNEQFF. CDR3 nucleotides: TGTGCCAGCAGCCGGACTAGCGGGAGTTCCTACAATGAGCAGTTCTTC.